The clone carrying this TCR beta chain was counted a few times. The antigen remains unidentified. This entry belongs to a study of T cell repertoires in cytomegalovirus infection. CDR3 length equals 16 residues. Trimming shortened V by 0 bases and J by 5 bases, and 13 bases separated the two germline ends. Germline V gives CDR1 SGHVS, CDR2 FNYEAQ. TCRdb fed the reads into MiXCR, producing one record per CDR3 protein. The data hold about 830,000 distinct CDR3 sequences, with approximately 30% observed a single time. The specimen comprised cultured CD8+ T cells from PBMCs, sampled from culture after CMV antigen stimulation. The clonotype was recovered from a human donor in good health (CMV status not recorded). Some clones in this sample may be carry-over from other donors' samples. This chain links TRBV7-6 with TRBJ2-2, with D perhaps matching TRBD1 (5 bases). DNA for the CDR3: TGTGCCAGCAGCTTAGCGGGTGGCAGGGTAACCGGGGAGCTGTTTTTT. Protein product: CASSLAGGRVTGELFF.